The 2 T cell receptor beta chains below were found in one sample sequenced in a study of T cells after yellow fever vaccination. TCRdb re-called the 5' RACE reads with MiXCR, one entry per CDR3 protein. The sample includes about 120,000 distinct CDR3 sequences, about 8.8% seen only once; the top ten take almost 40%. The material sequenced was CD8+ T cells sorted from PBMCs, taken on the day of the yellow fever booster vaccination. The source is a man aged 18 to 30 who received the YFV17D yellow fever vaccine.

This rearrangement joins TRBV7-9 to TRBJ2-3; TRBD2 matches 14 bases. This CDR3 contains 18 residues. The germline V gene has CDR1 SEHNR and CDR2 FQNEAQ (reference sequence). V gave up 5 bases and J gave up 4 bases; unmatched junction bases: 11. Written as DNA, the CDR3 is TGTGCCAGCAGCCCGAGACTAGCGGGGGGGCCGGGTCCAGATACGCAGTATTTT. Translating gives CASSPRLAGGPGPDTQYF.

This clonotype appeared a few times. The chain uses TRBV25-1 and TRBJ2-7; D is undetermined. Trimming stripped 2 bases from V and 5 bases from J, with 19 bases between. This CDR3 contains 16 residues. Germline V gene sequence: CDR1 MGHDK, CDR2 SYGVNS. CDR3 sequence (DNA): TGTGCCAGCAGTGAAGGTTCGTCTACCTCCCCTGACGAGCAGTACTTC. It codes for CASSEGSSTSPDEQYF.